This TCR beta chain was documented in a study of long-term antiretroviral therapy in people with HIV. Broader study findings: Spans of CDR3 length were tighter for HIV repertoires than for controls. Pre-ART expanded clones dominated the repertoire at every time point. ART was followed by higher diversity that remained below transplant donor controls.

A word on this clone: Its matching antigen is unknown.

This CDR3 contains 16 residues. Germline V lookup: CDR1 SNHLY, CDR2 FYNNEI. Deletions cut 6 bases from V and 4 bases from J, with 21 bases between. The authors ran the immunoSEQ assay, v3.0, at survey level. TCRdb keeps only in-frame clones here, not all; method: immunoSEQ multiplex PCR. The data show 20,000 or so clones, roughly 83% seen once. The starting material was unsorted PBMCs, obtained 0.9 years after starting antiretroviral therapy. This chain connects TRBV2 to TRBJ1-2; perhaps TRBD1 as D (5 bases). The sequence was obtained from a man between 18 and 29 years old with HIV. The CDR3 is CASSPPRALGAYGYTF. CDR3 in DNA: TGTGCCAGCAGCCCTCCCCGGGCCTTAGGGGCCTATGGCTACACCTTC. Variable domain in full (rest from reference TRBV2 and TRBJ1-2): EPEVTQTPSHQVTQMGQEVILRCVPISNHLYFYWYRQILGQKVEFLVSFYNNEISEKSEIFDDQFSVERPDGSNFTLKIRSTKLEDSAMYFCASSPPRALGAYGYTFGSGTRLTVV.